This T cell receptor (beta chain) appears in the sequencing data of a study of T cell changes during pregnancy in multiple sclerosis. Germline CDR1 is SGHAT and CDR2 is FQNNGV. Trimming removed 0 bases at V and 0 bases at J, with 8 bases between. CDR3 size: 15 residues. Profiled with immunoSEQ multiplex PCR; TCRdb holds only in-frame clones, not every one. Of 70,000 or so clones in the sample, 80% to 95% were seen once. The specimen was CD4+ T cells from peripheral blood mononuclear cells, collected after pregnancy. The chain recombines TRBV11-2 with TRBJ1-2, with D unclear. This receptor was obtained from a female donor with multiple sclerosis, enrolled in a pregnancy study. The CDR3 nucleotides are TGTGCCAGCAGCTTAGATCGAACGGCTAACTATGGCTACACCTTC. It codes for CASSLDRTANYGYTF.